The 23 T cell receptor beta chains reported below all come from one sample, sequenced in a study of blood T cell repertoires in COVID-19. The table came from immunoSEQ multiplex PCR; TCRdb's copy has only in-frame clones and leaves some out. Of tens of thousands of clones detected, roughly 85% appear once; the ten largest clones hold roughly 5.6%. Specimen: peripheral blood. Every receptor here comes from a human donor in a cohort sampled during active COVID-19.

The chain carries TRBV6-6 and TRBJ1-1; 7 bases match TRBD1. Germline-derived CDR1 and CDR2 are MNHNY and SVGAGI (reference sequence). This CDR3 is 12 amino acids long. The junction had 5 bases not matched to a gene; V was cut back by 6 bases and J by 7 bases. CDR3 region: CASSETGFEAFF. The DNA of the CDR3 is TGTGCCAGCAGCGAGACAGGGTTTGAAGCTTTCTTT.

This chain connects TRBV5-1 to TRBJ2-7, with TRBD2 identical over 9 bases. Germline CDR1 is SGHRS and CDR2 is YFSETQ. V was clipped by 2 bases and J by 0 bases; unmatched bases: 3. This CDR3 comprises 15 residues. The CDR3 sequence is CASSFASGISYEQYF. CDR3 DNA: TGCGCCAGCAGCTTCGCTAGCGGGATCTCCTACGAGCAGTACTTC.

J is TRBJ2-3 and V is TRBV7-2, with D perhaps TRBD2 (7 bases). V gave up 3 bases and J gave up 1 base, with 23 bases separating them. The germline V gene has CDR1 SGHTA and CDR2 FQGNSA. This CDR3 contains 19 residues. DNA for the CDR3: TGTGCCAGCAGCTTTGGTGGTCCGGGGGGCGGGGGCCGCACAGATACGCAGTATTTT. This codes for CASSFGGPGGGGRTDTQYF.

The V and J genes are TRBV12-3 or TRBV12-4 and TRBJ1-1; tentatively, D is TRBD1 (5 bases). CDR3 length: 13 amino acids. Between the trimmed V and J ends, which lost 2 bases and 5 bases, there was a span of 9 bases. The CDR3 reads CASSLFGGTEAFF. The CDR3 coding sequence is TGTGCCAGCAGTTTATTCGGGGGGACTGAAGCTTTCTTT.

The chain combines TRBV19 with TRBJ2-4; D may be TRBD2 (7 bases). V was cut by 3 bases and J by 12 bases, with 15 bases left in between. This CDR3 has 13 residues. CDR1 is LNHDA, CDR2 SQIVND, per germline (reference sequence). CDR3 region: CASSIGGGGGQYF. The CDR3 DNA follows: TGTGCCAGTAGTATCGGTGGGGGCGGGGGTCAGTACTTC.

This clone was detected only a few times. The rearrangement joins TRBV24-1 to TRBJ2-2, with D tentatively TRBD2 (6 bases). The V gene lost 4 bases and the J gene lost 8 bases, with 10 bases spanning the gap. The CDR3 extends over 13 amino acids. Per the germline V gene, CDR1 is KGHDR and CDR2 is SFDVKD. CDR3 sequence: CATSDGGAGELFF. The DNA of the CDR3 is TGTGCCACCAGTGACGGAGGGGCTGGGGAGCTGTTTTTT.

This clone was detected once. The chain uses TRBV29-1 and TRBJ1-2, with 9 bases fitting TRBD1. The V segment lost 6 bases and the J segment 3 bases; nucleotides outside the gene matches: 14. This CDR3 is 16 amino acids long. Germline V gene data show CDR1 as SQVTM and CDR2 as ANQGSEA. The DNA of the CDR3 is TGCAGCGTCGTATCCGGAAGAGGGACAGGGCACTATGGCTACACCTTC. It yields the protein CSVVSGRGTGHYGYTF.

V is TRBV30 and J is TRBJ2-7, with D possibly TRBD1 on 7 matching bases. CDR1 is GTSNPN and CDR2 is SVGIG in the germline V gene (reference sequence). This CDR3 is 14 amino acids long. Trimming took 4 bases from V and 5 from J, leaving 18 bases between them. CDR3 sequence: CAWIKTGRLHEQYF. Written as DNA, the CDR3 is TGTGCCTGGATAAAGACAGGGAGGCTCCACGAGCAGTACTTC. The full variable domain, rest sourced from reference TRBV30 and TRBJ2-7, is SQTIHQWPATLVQPVGSPLSLECTVEGTSNPNLYWYRQAAGRGLQLLFYSVGIGQISSEVPQNLSASRPQDRQFILSSKKLLLSDSGFYLCAWIKTGRLHEQYFGPGTRLTVT.

The chain combines TRBV19 with TRBJ1-4; possible D gene TRBD1, 6 bases. This CDR3 spans 14 amino acids. CDR1 is LNHDA and CDR2 is SQIVND in the germline V gene (reference sequence). Trimming pared 6 bases from V and 4 bases from J, leaving 12 bases between. The DNA of the CDR3 is TGTGCCAGTAGAGGGGGACGGAGTAATGAAAAACTGTTTTTT. Translated: CASRGGRSNEKLFF.

The chain carries TRBV7-6 and TRBJ2-3; TRBD2 matches 10 bases. Trimming cost V 1 base and J 3 bases; bases outside gene matches: 4. There are 16 residues in the CDR3. Germline CDR1 and CDR2: SGHVS and FNYEAQ. CDR3 sequence: CASSLGGTSETDTQYF. For the CDR3, the DNA is TGTGCCAGCAGCTTAGGTGGGACTAGCGAGACAGATACGCAGTATTTT. Supplemented by reference TRBV7-6 and TRBJ2-3, the full variable domain reads GAGVSQSPRYKVTKRGQDVALRCDPISGHVSLYWYRQALGQGPEFLTYFNYEAQQDKSGLPNDRFSAERPEGSISTLTIQRTEQRDSAMYRCASSLGGTSETDTQYFGPGTRLTVL.

The chain combines TRBV10-2 with TRBJ2-3; weak D call: TRBD2 (6 bases). The V gene lost 0 bases and the J gene lost 4 bases, with 17 bases spanning the gap. The CDR3 length is 17 residues. The germline V gene encodes CDR1 WSHSY and CDR2 SAAADI. CDR3 sequence reads: CASSESSERANPDTQYF. DNA for the CDR3: TGCGCCAGCAGTGAGTCCTCAGAGCGGGCAAACCCAGATACGCAGTATTTT.

The chain combines TRBV3-1 (or the pseudogene TRBV3-2) with TRBJ2-5; 13 bases agree with TRBD2. Germline CDR1 LGHDT, CDR2 YNNKEL (reference sequence). Losses at the gene ends were 4 bases for V and 4 bases for J; bases not matched to a gene: 12. The CDR3 is 18 residues long. CDR3 residues: CASSPTSGRASMGETQYF. CDR3 bases: TGTGCCAGCAGCCCCACTAGCGGGAGGGCCTCAATGGGAGAGACCCAGTACTTC.

This chain links TRBV4-1 with TRBJ2-5; TRBD2 aligns across 7 bases. With V trimmed by 0 bases and J by 4 bases, 8 bases remained unmatched. CDR3 length equals 16 residues. Germline CDR1 is MGHRA and CDR2 is YSYEKL. CDR3 DNA sequence: TGCGCCAGCAGCCAAGATGGGGGGGGGAAGCGAGAGACCCAGTACTTC. It is translated as CASSQDGGGKRETQYF.

CDR3 residues: CAWGTGIEQPQHF. CDR3 bases: TGTGCCTGGGGGACAGGGATCGAGCAGCCCCAGCATTTT. The chain has TRBV30 and TRBJ1-5; TRBD1 aligns across 9 bases. V dropped 5 bases and J dropped 7; count of bases not matched to a gene: 6. The CDR3 sequence is 13 residues long. The germline gives CDR1 GTSNPN, CDR2 SVGIG (reference sequence).

V is TRBV29-1 and J is TRBJ2-1, with TRBD2 matching 8 bases. CDR3 size: 15 residues. Losses at the gene ends were 6 bases for V and 0 bases for J; bases not matched to a gene: 7. Per the germline V gene, CDR1 is SQVTM and CDR2 is ANQGSEA. CDR3 amino acids: CSVGTAGGSYNEQFF. As DNA, the CDR3 is TGCAGCGTGGGAACGGCGGGAGGCTCCTACAATGAGCAGTTCTTC.

The V and J genes are TRBV2 and TRBJ1-5; D ambiguous. V lost 2 bases, J lost 7 bases, and 15 bases lay in between. The germline CDR1 and CDR2 sequences are SNHLY and FYNNEI. CDR3 length: 15 residues. This CDR3 is CASSERSGWSQPQHF. Written as DNA, the CDR3 is TGTGCCAGCAGTGAAAGGAGTGGGTGGTCCCAGCCCCAGCATTTT.

This clone was seen only a few times. The chain recombines TRBV15 with TRBJ1-6; D not certain. The CDR3 length is 13 residues. CDR1 LNHNV and CDR2 YYDKDF come from the germline V gene (reference sequence). V was trimmed by 3 bases and J by 4 bases, leaving 4 bases between them. DNA for the CDR3: TGTGCCACCAGCAGGACATATAATTCACCCCTCCACTTT. Its translation: CATSRTYNSPLHF.

The chain has TRBV7-8 and TRBJ2-2, with 13 bases matching TRBD2. The V gene's germline CDR1 is SGHVS and CDR2 FQNEAQ. The CDR3 covers 21 residues. V gave up 6 bases and J gave up 1 base; unmatched junction bases: 17. The CDR3 nucleotides read TGTGCCAGCAGTTTCCCCATTTTACTAGCGGGAGGGCCACGGAACACCGGGGAGCTGTTTTTT. This translates into CASSFPILLAGGPRNTGELFF.

The gene calls are TRBV5-1 and TRBJ2-3, with 10 bases aligning to TRBD2. J gave up 2 bases and V 4 bases, and 4 bases lay outside the gene matches. Germline-derived CDR1 and CDR2 are SGHRS and YFSETQ. The CDR3 runs 15 residues. This CDR3 reads CASSMTSGHTDTQYF. The CDR3 nucleotides are TGCGCCAGCAGCATGACTAGCGGGCACACAGATACGCAGTATTTT. Full variable domain (outside the CDR3, taken from reference TRBV5-1 and TRBJ2-3): KAGVTQTPRYLIKTRGQQVTLSCSPISGHRSVSWYQQTPGQGLQFLFEYFSETQRNKGNFPGRFSGRQFSNSRSEMNVSTLELGDSALYLCASSMTSGHTDTQYFGPGTRLTVL.

The chain's CDR3 is CASSTTGVAEQFF. The CDR3 DNA is TGTGCCAGCAGCACGACAGGGGTAGCTGAGCAGTTCTTC. The chain couples TRBV9 to TRBJ2-1; 8 bases line up with TRBD1. This CDR3 region has 13 residues. In germline, CDR1 is SGDLS, CDR2 YYNGEE. Trimming cost V 4 bases and J 9 bases; bases outside gene matches: 6.

CDR3 protein: CASSPLGGEVAETQYF. CDR3 in DNA: TGCGCCAGCAGCCCCCTAGGGGGAGAGGTGGCAGAGACCCAGTACTTC. This sequence joins TRBV5-1 and TRBJ2-5; TRBD1 is a possible D gene (6 bases). Germline V gene sequence: CDR1 SGHRS, CDR2 YFSETQ. Between the trimmed V and J ends, which lost 4 bases and 4 bases, there was a span of 20 bases. The CDR3 sequence is 16 residues long.

V gene TRBV3-1 (or the pseudogene TRBV3-2) combines with J gene TRBJ2-2; 7 bases fit TRBD2. V dropped 4 bases and J dropped 0; count of bases not matched to a gene: 11. This CDR3 spans 18 amino acids. Germline-derived CDR1 and CDR2 are LGHDT and YNNKEL (reference sequence). The CDR3 is CASSPRASGITNTGELFF. The CDR3 DNA follows: TGTGCCAGCAGCCCACGCGCCAGCGGGATAACGAACACCGGGGAGCTGTTTTTT.

The chain couples TRBV29-1 to TRBJ2-1; the match to TRBD1 covers 12 bases. Germline V lookup: CDR1 SQVTM, CDR2 ANQGSEA. V shed 3 bases and J 10 bases; nucleotides not matched to a gene: 7. The CDR3 is made up of 14 amino acids. CDR3 bases: TGCAGCGTTGAGAGGGACAGGGGGCTGGGCGAGCAGTTCTTC. This gives the protein CSVERDRGLGEQFF.